This entry is about one T cell receptor beta chain. Its antigen is currently unknown. Repertoires were generated with immunoSEQ multiplex PCR, while TCRdb's copy carries only in-frame clones and drops some. The sample includes a few hundred thousand clones, 92% seen only once; the top ten take around 1.8%. The CDR3 is 15 residues long. From germline, CDR1 is SGDLS and CDR2 YYNGEE. Trimming cost V 0 bases and J 2 bases; bases outside gene matches: 1. This sample is part of a study of Ad26.COV2.S vaccination and SARS-CoV-2 variants. Treatment denoted: about 20 received Ad26.COV2.S at low or high dose, single or two shots; about 5 received placebo; per-sample allocation not given. Day 63 after the first injection of vaccine or placebo was the sampling time. Ad26.COV2.S expressed prefusion-stabilized spike from the original Wuhan strain. Study-level results: Post-vaccination spike-specific CD8+ and CD4+ T cell responses reportedly had substantial breadth.

V usage is TRBV9 and J usage is TRBJ2-5; TRBD1 matches at 10 bases. The material was peripheral blood, obtained in a trial of Ad26.COV2.S vaccine versus placebo. The TCR comes from a person between 18 and 59 years old who received the Ad26.COV2.S COVID-19 vaccine or a placebo. Here the CDR3 DNA reads TGTGCCAGCAGCGTAGGGGACAGGGGACAAGAGACCCAGTACTTC. This sequence encodes CASSVGDRGQETQYF. Using reference TRBV9 and TRBJ2-5 for the parts outside the CDR3, the full variable domain is DSGVTQTPKHLITATGQRVTLRCSPRSGDLSVYWYQQSLDQGLQFLIQYYNGEERAKGNILERFSAQQFPDLHSELNLSSLELGDSALYFCASSVGDRGQETQYFGPGTRLLVL.